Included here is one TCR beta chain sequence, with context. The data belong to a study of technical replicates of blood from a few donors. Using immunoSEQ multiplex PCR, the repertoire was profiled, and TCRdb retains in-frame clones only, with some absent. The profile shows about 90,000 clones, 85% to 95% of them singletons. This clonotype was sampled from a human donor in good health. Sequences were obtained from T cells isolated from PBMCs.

The CDR3 sequence: CASSFSGFNYGYTF. CDR3 coding DNA: TGTGCCAGCAGTTTTTCAGGGTTTAATTATGGCTACACCTTC. The chain combines TRBV28 with TRBJ1-2; TRBD1 is a possible D gene (5 bases). The germline gives CDR1 MDHEN, CDR2 SYDVKM. The CDR3 has 14 residues. V was pared by 3 bases and J by 5 bases, with 13 bases between.